A single sample gave rise to the 27 T cell receptor beta chains below, sequenced in a study of lymphopenia after photon versus proton radiotherapy. The data were produced by immunoSEQ multiplex PCR, yet TCRdb's version contains in-frame clones alone and is incomplete. The sample includes about 25,000 clones, 87% of them seen just once. Specimen: peripheral blood, collected from a patient treated with photon-based radiotherapy. The receptor source for this set is a man aged 45-60 years with gastric cancer.

The gene calls are TRBV11-2 and TRBJ2-7; either TRBD1 or TRBD2 may fit D (6 bases each). In germline, CDR1 is SGHAT, CDR2 FQNNGV. The CDR3 is 17 amino acids. Trimming removed 2 bases from V and 3 bases from J, with 20 bases in between. CDR3 loop: CASSLTGWGARVYEQYF. CDR3 nucleotides: TGTGCCAGCAGCTTAACCGGGTGGGGGGCCCGGGTCTACGAGCAGTACTTC.

In DNA, the CDR3 is TGTGCCAGCAGCAAAGGTCGGGGGGAAAGGACCGGGGAGCTGTTTTTT. Its protein product is CASSKGRGERTGELFF. The rearrangement joins TRBV21-1 to TRBJ2-2; the table calls TRBD2, which could not be checked here. TRBV21-1 is flagged as a pseudogene. The CDR3 loop spans 16 amino acids.

This clone was seen only once. This chain joins TRBV4-2 and TRBJ2-5; D not resolved. The V gene's germline CDR1 is LGHNA and CDR2 YNFKEQ. The germline V and J ends were trimmed by 0 bases and 4 bases, with 9 bases remaining between them. This CDR3 spans 14 amino acids. The CDR3 DNA reads as TGTGCCAGCAGCCAAGATCGAGGCCGAGAGACCCAGTACTTC. Its translation: CASSQDRGRETQYF.

This clone came up once. The chain is built from TRBV5-1 and TRBJ2-6; D unresolved. The CDR3 extends over 13 amino acids. CDR1 SGHRS and CDR2 YFSETQ come from the germline V gene. V shed 4 bases and J shed 2 bases, with 4 bases lying between them. CDR3: CASSPAGANVLTF. CDR3 in DNA: TGCGCCAGCAGCCCGGCTGGGGCCAACGTCCTGACTTTC.

The chain employs TRBV9 and TRBJ2-2; tentative D call: TRBD2 (6 bases). CDR1 is SGDLS, CDR2 YYNGEE, per germline. The CDR3 totals 15 residues. The V gene lost 7 bases and the J gene lost 3 bases, with 16 bases spanning the gap. The CDR3 bases are TGTGCCAGCGGAGGAGGGGCTCTTTACACCGGGGAGCTGTTTTTT. It yields the protein CASGGGALYTGELFF. Using reference TRBV9 and TRBJ2-2 for the parts outside the CDR3, the full variable domain is DSGVTQTPKHLITATGQRVTLRCSPRSGDLSVYWYQQSLDQGLQFLIQYYNGEERAKGNILERFSAQQFPDLHSELNLSSLELGDSALYFCASGGGALYTGELFFGEGSRLTVL.

This clone is labeled medium-sized. The gene calls are TRBV2 and TRBJ2-7; 9 bases align to TRBD2. The V gene's germline CDR1 is SNHLY and CDR2 FYNNEI. The CDR3 contains 13 residues. After removal of 4 bases from V and 4 bases from J, the junction contained 2 bases not matched to a gene. The CDR3 protein is CASSALAGYEQYV. CDR3 sequence (DNA): TGTGCCAGCAGTGCGCTAGCGGGGTACGAGCAGTACGTC.

The chain carries TRBV5-1 and TRBJ2-1; the D gene is possibly TRBD2 (5 bases). The CDR3 sequence is 14 residues long. The V and J ends lost 5 bases and 6 bases respectively, with 15 bases between them. Germline assignment: CDR1 SGHRS and CDR2 YFSETQ. CDR3 protein: CASRVAQVVNEQFF. The CDR3 nucleotides read TGCGCCAGCAGGGTAGCGCAAGTGGTCAATGAGCAGTTCTTC.

The chain recombines TRBV5-1 with TRBJ2-5; D is unresolved. Germline V gives CDR1 SGHRS, CDR2 YFSETQ. V was clipped by 4 bases and J by 7 bases, with 8 bases between them. The CDR3 is 11 residues long. CDR3 nucleotides: TGCGCCAGCAGCACCGGTGGGACCCAGTACTTC. Its protein is CASSTGGTQYF.

CDR3 region: CASSLGPGRVEKLFF. The CDR3 region has the DNA TGCGCCAGCAGCTTGGGGCCGGGTCGAGTTGAAAAACTGTTTTTT. The genes are TRBV5-1 and TRBJ1-4; D is unresolved. This CDR3 is built from 15 residues. Trimming took 0 bases from V and 7 from J, leaving 13 bases between them. Germline V gives CDR1 SGHRS, CDR2 YFSETQ.

CDR3 sequence (DNA): TGTGCCAGTAGTCCGTGGACGGATTATAGCAATCAGCCCCAGCATTTT. Its translation: CASSPWTDYSNQPQHF. The rearrangement links TRBV19 to TRBJ1-5, with D uncertain. V gave up 5 bases and J gave up 0 bases, with 14 bases separating them. Germline V gene data show CDR1 as LNHDA and CDR2 as SQIVND (reference sequence). The CDR3 sequence is 16 residues long.

The chain joins TRBV30 to TRBJ1-1; D not resolved. V gave up 1 base and J gave up 5 bases, with 11 bases separating them. Germline-derived CDR1 and CDR2 are GTSNPN and SVGIG (reference sequence). This CDR3 contains 13 residues. The CDR3 DNA sequence: TGTGCCTGGAGTGAGGGATCTTGGACTGAAGCTTTCTTT. Translation gives CAWSEGSWTEAFF. The full variable domain, rest sourced from reference TRBV30 and TRBJ1-1, is SQTIHQWPATLVQPVGSPLSLECTVEGTSNPNLYWYRQAAGRGLQLLFYSVGIGQISSEVPQNLSASRPQDRQFILSSKKLLLSDSGFYLCAWSEGSWTEAFFGQGTRLTVV.

This chain uses TRBV5-1 with TRBJ1-6; D is uncertain. This CDR3 spans 17 amino acids. Germline V CDR1 and CDR2: SGHRS, YFSETQ. V shed 0 bases and J shed 10 bases, with 20 bases lying between them. The CDR3 DNA reads as TGCGCCAGCAGCTTGGGTGGTACAAAGCGAGGAGGGTCACCCCTCCACTTT. It is translated as CASSLGGTKRGGSPLHF.

V and J are TRBV18 and TRBJ2-5; possible D gene TRBD1, 6 bases. The V end was cut by 6 bases, the J end by 1 base, with 15 bases between. This CDR3 is built from 15 residues. The germline V gene encodes CDR1 KGHSH and CDR2 LQKENI. CDR3 bases: TGTGCCAGCTCCCCTGTACAGGGTGGCCAAGAGACCCAGTACTTC. This gives the protein CASSPVQGGQETQYF.

The rearrangement joins TRBV2 to TRBJ1-6; TRBD1 might be the D (6 bases). Germline V gene sequence: CDR1 SNHLY, CDR2 FYNNEI. Trimming cost V 7 bases and J 7 bases, with 14 bases left between them. This CDR3 contains 14 residues. CDR3 sequence reads: CASKYGGGNSPLHF. CDR3 sequence (DNA): TGTGCCAGCAAGTACGGGGGCGGGAATTCACCCCTCCACTTT.

This chain joins TRBV11-2 and TRBJ1-1; 9 bases line up with TRBD1. The CDR3 consists of 15 residues. Trimming cost V 0 bases and J 12 bases; bases outside gene matches: 11. The germline gives CDR1 SGHAT, CDR2 FQNNGV. DNA for the CDR3: TGTGCCAGCAGCTTAGATCTCGTCCGGGACAGGGAATCTTTCTTT. Translated, it gives CASSLDLVRDRESFF.

The CDR3 nucleotides read TGTGCCAGCAGTTTGACAGGGGTTCTCTCCTACGAGCAGTACTTC. Amino acid sequence: CASSLTGVLSYEQYF. The chain joins TRBV25-1 to TRBJ2-7, with TRBD1 matching over 8 bases. Germline V gene lookup returns CDR1 MGHDK and CDR2 SYGVNS. With 5 bases clipped from V and 0 bases from J, the junction kept 6 bases outside the gene matches. The CDR3 has 15 residues.

V gene TRBV2 combines with J gene TRBJ2-1; 11 bases are a match to TRBD2. The CDR3 consists of 16 residues. Germline CDR1 SNHLY, CDR2 FYNNEI. V lost 6 bases, J lost 4 bases, and 8 bases stayed unmatched. Here the CDR3 DNA reads TGTGCCAGCAGCCCCTCGGGACTAGCGGATTACAATGAGCAGTTCTTC. It codes for CASSPSGLADYNEQFF.

This sequence joins TRBV19 and TRBJ1-4; a possible D gene is TRBD1 (6 bases). The V gene's germline CDR1 is LNHDA and CDR2 SQIVND (reference sequence). Trimming pared 5 bases from V and 7 bases from J, leaving 17 bases between. This CDR3 is built from 15 residues. This chain's CDR3 is CASSAVGGVGEKLFF. CDR3 bases: TGTGCCAGTAGTGCTGTGGGGGGCGTAGGTGAAAAACTGTTTTTT.

V usage is TRBV5-6 and J usage is TRBJ2-3; TRBD1 is a possible D gene (6 bases). Trimming pared 2 bases from V and 4 bases from J, leaving 17 bases between. There are 16 residues in the CDR3. Germline V gene sequence: CDR1 SGHDT, CDR2 YYEEEE. The CDR3 loop reads CASSFPDRKRADTQYF. Written as DNA, the CDR3 is TGTGCCAGCAGCTTCCCGGACAGAAAACGGGCAGATACGCAGTATTTT.

V gene TRBV30 combines with J gene TRBJ1-5; D is uncertain. This CDR3 has 13 residues. Germline values: CDR1 GTSNPN, CDR2 SVGIG (reference sequence). V was pared by 0 bases and J by 5 bases, with 8 bases between. CDR3 bases: TGTGCCTGGAGTGTACTCGGCCATCAGCCCCAGCATTTT. Residues: CAWSVLGHQPQHF.

The chain links TRBV5-4 to TRBJ1-2; 10 bases align to TRBD1. The length of the CDR3 is 14 residues. CDR1 and CDR2 from the germline V gene are SGHNT and YYREEE (reference sequence). V shed 2 bases and J 8 bases; nucleotides not matched to a gene: 6. The DNA of the CDR3 is TGTGCCAGCAGCTTACTCGACAGGGGGCGAGGCTACACCTTC. This gives the protein CASSLLDRGRGYTF.

The rearrangement links TRBV6-5 to TRBJ2-5; 9 nucleotides line up with TRBD1. Losses at the gene ends were 5 bases for V and 3 bases for J; bases not matched to a gene: 1. The germline CDR1 and CDR2 sequences are MNHEY and SVGAGI. The CDR3 is 13 residues long. The CDR3 loop reads CASSRQGEETQYF. CDR3 DNA: TGTGCCAGCAGTAGACAGGGGGAAGAGACCCAGTACTTC.

The chain employs TRBV7-6 and TRBJ1-1; D gene unclear. Germline V gives CDR1 SGHVS, CDR2 FNYEAQ. CDR3 length: 13 residues. Between the trimmed V and J ends, which lost 5 bases and 4 bases, there was a span of 11 bases. CDR3 nucleotides: TGTGCCAGCAGCGGAACTGATCTCACTGAAGCTTTCTTT. Residues: CASSGTDLTEAFF.

This chain links TRBV2 with TRBJ2-2; maybe TRBD2 (7 bases). V shed 10 bases and J shed 0 bases, with 15 bases lying between them. The CDR3 runs to 15 residues. CDR1 and CDR2 from the germline V gene are SNHLY and FYNNEI. The CDR3, as DNA: TGTGCCAAAGGGGGGGCCTTTACGAACACCGGGGAGCTGTTTTTT. Translated: CAKGGAFTNTGELFF.

The J gene is TRBJ2-5, the V gene TRBV5-1; no clear D. The CDR3 is made up of 14 amino acids. The V gene lost 0 bases and the J gene lost 1 base, with 7 bases spanning the gap. Per germline, CDR1 SGHRS and CDR2 YFSETQ. CDR3 sequence (DNA): TGCGCCAGCAGCTTGGCAAAGATCCAAGAGACCCAGTACTTC. Its protein is CASSLAKIQETQYF.

J is TRBJ2-4 and V is TRBV5-1; TRBD2 is a possible D gene (6 bases). Germline V gives CDR1 SGHRS, CDR2 YFSETQ. V shed 0 bases and J shed 3 bases, with 13 bases lying between them. CDR3 length: 16 amino acids. CDR3 nucleotide sequence: TGCGCCAGCAGCTTGGTCCGGGGGTTCGTCAAAAACATTCAGTACTTC. Protein product: CASSLVRGFVKNIQYF.

CDR3 region: CASSLSAGSGEQYF. The CDR3 DNA reads as TGTGCCAGCAGCTTATCGGCAGGGTCCGGCGAGCAGTACTTC. The chain joins TRBV7-7 to TRBJ2-7; tentative D call: TRBD1 (5 bases). V lost 2 bases to trimming and J lost 6 bases, with 14 bases between them. Germline CDR1 is SSHAT and CDR2 is FNYEAQ (reference sequence). There are 14 residues in the CDR3.